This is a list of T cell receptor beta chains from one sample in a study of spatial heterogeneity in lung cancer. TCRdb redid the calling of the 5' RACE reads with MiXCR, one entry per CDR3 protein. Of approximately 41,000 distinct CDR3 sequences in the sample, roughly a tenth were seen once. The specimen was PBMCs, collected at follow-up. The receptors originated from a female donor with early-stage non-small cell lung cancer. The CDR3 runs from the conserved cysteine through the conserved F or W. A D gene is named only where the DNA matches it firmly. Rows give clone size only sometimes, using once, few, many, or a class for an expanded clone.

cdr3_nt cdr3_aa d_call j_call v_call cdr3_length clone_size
TGTGCCAGCAGTTTAGAGGCTCGGGGATATGGCTACACCTTC CASSLEARGYGYTF - TRBJ1-2 TRBV12-3/TRBV12-4 14 few
TGTGCCAGCATCGCCGGGGGGCGGGAAGATACGCAGTATTTT CASIAGGREDTQYF - TRBJ2-3 TRBV28 14 few
TGTGCCAGCAGTACCTCCGAGTACTGGGTGGACTATGGCTACACCTTC CASSTSEYWVDYGYTF - TRBJ1-2 TRBV12-3/TRBV12-4 16 few
TGTGCCAGCAGCTTTCGCCTTACGCCCCAGACCCAGTACTTC CASSFRLTPQTQYF - TRBJ2-5 TRBV11-1 14 -
TGCAGCGTTGTCGGACTAGTCTCTAGCTCCTACAATGAGCAGTTCTTC CSVVGLVSSSYNEQFF TRBD2 TRBJ2-1 TRBV29-1 16 many
TGCGCCAGCAGCCAGCCTTCGGGGGAGCGAATCTATGAGCAGTTCTTC CASSQPSGERIYEQFF - TRBJ2-1 TRBV4-1 16 -
TGTGCCAGCAGCCAAGGGCGGGGGCTAAACAATCTAGCCAAAAACATTCAGTACTTC CASSQGRGLNNLAKNIQYF - TRBJ2-4 TRBV7-8 19 many
TGTGCCAGCAGTTACAAAGGTCGCGGGTCCAATTCACCCCTCCACTTT CASSYKGRGSNSPLHF - TRBJ1-6 TRBV6-6 16 -
TGTGCCAGCAGTTTACATTACACCGGGGAGCTGTTTTTT CASSLHYTGELFF - TRBJ2-2 TRBV27 13 many
TGTGCCAGCAGCTTAGTCGGGGCCAGCTCCTACAATGAGCAGTTCTTC CASSLVGASSYNEQFF - TRBJ2-1 TRBV7-2 16 many
TGTGCCAGCAGCTCCTCAGGTGGGACTGAAGCTTTCTTT CASSSSGGTEAFF - TRBJ1-1 TRBV7-9 13 few
TGTGCCAGCAGTGATCGGAGAGAGACCCAGTACTTC CASSDRRETQYF - TRBJ2-5 TRBV2 12 -
TGTGCCAGCAGCCAGATTTTGGGATACAATGAGCAGTTCTTC CASSQILGYNEQFF - TRBJ2-1 TRBV4-2 14 many
TGCGCCAGCAGCTTGGGCGGGGGTTCAGATACGCAGTATTTT CASSLGGGSDTQYF TRBD2 TRBJ2-3 TRBV5-1 14 few
TGCGCCAGCAGCTTGCTTGGACAGTCCCAAAATGAGCAGTTCTTC CASSLLGQSQNEQFF - TRBJ2-1 TRBV5-1 15 few
TGCAGCGTTGAAGATCGAGAGACCCAGTACTTC CSVEDRETQYF - TRBJ2-5 TRBV29-1 11 -
TGTGCCAGCAGCCCCCCCCCGCGACTAGCGGGGGGGCAGGTGCAGTTCTTC CASSPPPRLAGGQVQFF TRBD2 TRBJ2-1 TRBV7-9 17 few
TGCAGTGCTAGAGTCAGGGCCTCTGGAGGCTACACCTTC CSARVRASGGYTF - TRBJ1-2 TRBV20-1 13 many
TGTGCCAGCAGCCTAGACAGGGGGAGTGGCAATCAGCCCCAGCATTTT CASSLDRGSGNQPQHF TRBD1 TRBJ1-5 TRBV12-3/TRBV12-4 16 -
TGTGCCAGCTCACCACAGCGGACAGCCACTGAAGCTTTCTTT CASSPQRTATEAFF - TRBJ1-1 TRBV18 14 many
TGCAGTGCTGGACCTAAACCGGGACAGGGTTACGAGCAGTACTTC CSAGPKPGQGYEQYF TRBD1 TRBJ2-7 TRBV20-1 15 few
TGTGCCAGCAGTCAGGCAGGGGGGGCAAGGGACGAGCAGTACTTC CASSQAGGARDEQYF - TRBJ2-7 TRBV12-3/TRBV12-4 15 -
TGTGCCACCCGACAGGACAATCAGCCCCAGCATTTT CATRQDNQPQHF - TRBJ1-5 TRBV10-3 12 many
TGTGCCAGCAGCTTAGGTCCCCTAAACTACGAGCAGTACTTC CASSLGPLNYEQYF - TRBJ2-7 TRBV7-6 14 many
TGTGCCAGCAGCCAGGCTGGAGTTGGCATTCAGTACTTC CASSQAGVGIQYF - TRBJ2-4 TRBV4-2 13 -
TGTGCCAGCAGTTTAGGGGGGCGCCCCTATGGCTACACCTTC CASSLGGRPYGYTF - TRBJ1-2 TRBV12-3/TRBV12-4 14 many
TGTGCCAGCAGCCAAGAGGTACGGGCTAGCCCCTACGAGCAGTACTTC CASSQEVRASPYEQYF - TRBJ2-7 TRBV3-1 16 many
TGTGCCAGCAGCTTGGAGTGGACGGAGAACACTGAAGCTTTCTTT CASSLEWTENTEAFF - TRBJ1-1 TRBV5-6 15 -
TGTGCCATCAGTCGACATTCCACAGGGGTAGAATTAATCTATGGCTACACCTTC CAISRHSTGVELIYGYTF TRBD1 TRBJ1-2 TRBV10-3 18 many
TGCAGTGCCGAAGTCAGGGGAACAGATACGCAGTATTTT CSAEVRGTDTQYF - TRBJ2-3 TRBV20-1 13 few
TGTGCCAGCAGCTTGAGACAGGATCAGCCCCAGCATTTT CASSLRQDQPQHF - TRBJ1-5 TRBV7-2 13 many
TGCGCCAGCAGCCAGATGACAGGGGAAGAGACCCAGTACTTC CASSQMTGEETQYF TRBD1 TRBJ2-5 TRBV4-3 14 medium-sized
TGTGCCAGCAGCTTAGAAGACAGCACCGTCCTGACTTTC CASSLEDSTVLTF - TRBJ2-6 TRBV7-2 13 few
TGTGCCAGTTCCAGACAGCTCTATGGCTACACCTTC CASSRQLYGYTF - TRBJ1-2 TRBV19 12 few
TGTGCCAGCAGCCAAGACAGTGAGCTTGAAGCTTTCTTT CASSQDSELEAFF - TRBJ1-1 TRBV4-2 13 -
TGTGCCAGCTCACCGAGCGGGGGGGCCGCGAATGAGCAGTTCTTC CASSPSGGAANEQFF TRBD2 TRBJ2-1 TRBV18 15 -
TGTGCCAGCAGCCCGTCGGCAGACTATGGCTACACCTTC CASSPSADYGYTF - TRBJ1-2 TRBV5-4 13 many
TGTGCCAGCAGCGCCCTCGGGGGCCCTCCAGATACGCAGTATTTT CASSALGGPPDTQYF - TRBJ2-3 TRBV9 15 few
TGTGCCAGCAGCGTAGTTATGAACACTGAAGCTTTCTTT CASSVVMNTEAFF - TRBJ1-1 TRBV9 13 -
TGCACCAGCAGTGAGGGGGCTAGCGGATCCATAGGCCAAGAGACCCAGTACTTC CTSSEGASGSIGQETQYF - TRBJ2-5 TRBV10-2 18 -
TGTGCCAGCAGAAGACAGGGTAGGGCTTTCTTT CASRRQGRAFF TRBD1 TRBJ1-1 TRBV6-5 11 many
TGTGCCAGTAGTATTCTGGGACAGGGGGCCGGAGCCCCTGAAGCTTTCTTT CASSILGQGAGAPEAFF TRBD1 TRBJ1-1 TRBV19 17 -
TGCAGCGTCCCATGGGAGCGGAGCACAGATACGCAGTATTTT CSVPWERSTDTQYF - TRBJ2-3 TRBV29-1 14 -
TGTGCCAGCTCCTCGACAGATACGCAGTATTTT CASSSTDTQYF - TRBJ2-3 TRBV18 11 many
TGTGCCAGCAGTAAAGGGCCCAGCTCCTACAATGAGCAGTTCTTC CASSKGPSSYNEQFF - TRBJ2-1 TRBV6-6 15 few
TGTGCCAGCAGCGTAAACAATGAGCAGTTCTTC CASSVNNEQFF - TRBJ2-1 TRBV9 11 -
TGCAGTGCTAGAGATCTCGTCGGGGGCCTCAATGAGCAGTTCTTC CSARDLVGGLNEQFF - TRBJ2-1 TRBV20-1 15 few
TGCGCCAGCAGCCAAGATCCGGACAGGGTCAATGAGCAGTTCTTC CASSQDPDRVNEQFF TRBD1 TRBJ2-1 TRBV4-3 15 many
TGTGCCAGCAGCCAGCGGACAGGGACTAGCACAGATACGCAGTATTTT CASSQRTGTSTDTQYF TRBD1 TRBJ2-3 TRBV3-1 16 -
TGCAGTGCTAGGCGACCGGGGGGGGAAGATACGCAGTATTTT CSARRPGGEDTQYF TRBD2 TRBJ2-3 TRBV20-1 14 -
TGTGCCAGCACCACGAGACCCAATGAGCAGTTCTTC CASTTRPNEQFF - TRBJ2-1 TRBV7-2 12 -
TGCGCCAGCAGCCAAAGGTCACTAGCGGACTACAATGAGCAGTTCTTC CASSQRSLADYNEQFF TRBD2 TRBJ2-1 TRBV5-1 16 many
TGTGCCAGCAGCTTGGACTGGACCCAGGATACGCAGTATTTT CASSLDWTQDTQYF - TRBJ2-3 TRBV7-2 14 few
TGTGCCAGCACCGCAGCTTATAGCAATCAGCCCCAGCATTTT CASTAAYSNQPQHF - TRBJ1-5 TRBV28 14 many